Following are 5 T cell receptor beta chains from one sample sequenced in a study of T cell responses to AZD1222 COVID-19 vaccine. The repertoire was sequenced with immunoSEQ multiplex PCR; TCRdb's copy has only in-frame clones and lacks some. The sample consists of more than 150,000 clones, 91% of them appearing once. Sequencing used peripheral blood, obtained on day 0 of AZD1222 vaccination. These receptors all come from an adult in good health.

This chain joins TRBV28 and TRBJ2-3, with D perhaps assigned TRBD1 or TRBD2 (5 bases each). Trimming took off 5 bases at V and 2 bases at J, with 20 bases between the two ends. The CDR3 totals 17 residues. Germline-derived CDR1 and CDR2 are MDHEN and SYDVKM. The CDR3 DNA reads as TGTGCCAGCAGTGCCTCACCCCGGGACCGTACCACAGATACGCAGTATTTT. Translating gives CASSASPRDRTTDTQYF.

Only one count was recorded for this clone. V and J are TRBV7-2 and TRBJ2-5; tentatively, D is TRBD2 (7 bases). The length of the CDR3 is 14 residues. Between the trimmed V and J ends, which lost 1 base and 4 bases, there was a span of 10 bases. The V gene's germline CDR1 is SGHTA and CDR2 FQGNSA. Here the CDR3 reads CASSLGGGPETQYF. The CDR3 DNA follows: TGTGCCAGCAGCTTAGGGGGGGGCCCAGAGACCCAGTACTTC.

V and J are TRBV28 and TRBJ1-4, with D possibly TRBD1 on 6 matching bases. The CDR3 consists of 13 residues. From germline, CDR1 is MDHEN and CDR2 SYDVKM. Trimming shortened V by 2 bases and J by 11 bases, and 12 bases separated the two germline ends. Here the CDR3 DNA reads TGTGCCAGCAGTTTACCCCAGAGGGGGAAACTGTTTTTT. Translated: CASSLPQRGKLFF.

The chain recombines TRBV11-3 with TRBJ2-7, with 7 bases lining up with TRBD2. The CDR3 extends over 12 amino acids. Germline CDR1 and CDR2: SGHNT and YENEEA. The V gene end was trimmed by 8 bases and the J gene end by 7 bases; junction bases not matched to a gene: 8. CDR3 protein: CASAVREGEQYF. Here the CDR3 DNA reads TGTGCCAGCGCCGTCAGGGAGGGTGAGCAGTACTTC.

The CDR3, as DNA: TGTGCCAGCACTCAAGGAGGGGGCAATCAGCCCCAGCATTTT. It is translated as CASTQGGGNQPQHF. The chain recombines TRBV28 with TRBJ1-5, with D possibly matching TRBD1 (5 bases). This CDR3 has 14 amino acids. The V end lost 7 bases, the J end lost 2 bases, and 12 bases lay between the germline ends. Germline-derived CDR1 and CDR2 are MDHEN and SYDVKM.